The table lists the clone carrying this T cell receptor beta chain with a few counts. Its specificity is not known. This sample is part of a study of beta chain features in type 1 diabetes. The study, taken as a whole, reports: A moderate, significant TCRB CDR3 shortening appeared in type 1 diabetes across four CD4+ subsets. Sequencing of cDNA might inflate the share of cells that strongly express TCR.

Every bit of the isolated RNA underwent reverse transcription, so sequencing read expressed TCRB transcripts. Only in-frame clones appear in the TCRdb table, and some are missing; sequencing was by immunoSEQ multiplex PCR. Of approximately 17,000 clones listed, approximately 50% are singletons. All sorted populations exceeded 95% purity. The CDR3 consists of 17 residues. Trimming stripped 1 base from V and 6 bases from J, with 20 bases between. Germline CDR1 is SGHNT and CDR2 is YYREEE (reference sequence). The source material was stem cell memory CD4+ T cells from blood. The rearrangement joins TRBV5-4 to TRBJ2-1; the D gene is possibly TRBD2 (6 bases). The TCR was taken from a woman aged 18-30 years in good health. CDR3 protein: CASSLSALLAHPNEQFF. CDR3 DNA: TGTGCCAGCAGCTTGTCAGCATTGCTAGCGCACCCCAATGAGCAGTTCTTC.